This is a list of T cell receptor beta chains from one sample in a study of blood T cell repertoires in COVID-19. TCRdb's table, derived via immunoSEQ multiplex PCR, lists solely in-frame clones and lacks some. In the table there are around 150,000 clones, around 84% of which are singletons. Sequenced sample: PBMCs or T cells enriched from blood (not recorded which). The receptors shown here come from a man between 35 and 55 years old who had recovered from COVID-19. Each CDR3 is given with its conserved first and last residue. Each record gives: V gene, CDR3 protein.

>TRBV3-1/TRBV3-2
CASSQDLTPGFPDTQYF
>TRBV6-5
CASSYSEGAKDGYTF
>TRBV9
CASSSGTSGGYEQFF
>TRBV18
CASSPRGYTGELFF
>TRBV4-1
CASSQETDLAEAFF
>TRBV3-1/TRBV3-2
CASSSGHLPNTGELFF
>TRBV29-1
CSVGRTGDYGYTF
>TRBV9
CASSTSSGVDTQYF
>TRBV29-1
CSVGGILPTSRDRDPQETQYF
>TRBV5-4
CASSNDREDYGYTF
>TRBV27
CASRNPQLSANNSPLHF
>TRBV25-1
CASSAGFYEQYF
>TRBV30
CAWIRESGYTF
>TRBV6-1
CASSDRDRNSPLHF
>TRBV5-1
CASSLVPGPGTDTQYF
>TRBV3-1/TRBV3-2
CASSTNIGYGYTF
>TRBV7-9
CASSLELGTSAGDTQYF
>TRBV20-1
CSASRAIVRGGGDEQFF
>TRBV19
CASSPAEGGVGEAFF
>TRBV19
CSGWGLYGYTF
>TRBV4-1
CASSQVSGTGELFF